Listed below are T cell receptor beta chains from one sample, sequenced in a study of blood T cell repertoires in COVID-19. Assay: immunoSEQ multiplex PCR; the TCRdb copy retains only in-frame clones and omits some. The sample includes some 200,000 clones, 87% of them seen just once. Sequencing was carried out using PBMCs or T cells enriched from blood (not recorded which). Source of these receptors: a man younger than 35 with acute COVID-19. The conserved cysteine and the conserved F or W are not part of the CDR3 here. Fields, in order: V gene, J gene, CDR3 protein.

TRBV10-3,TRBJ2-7,AISENYGTTNYEQY
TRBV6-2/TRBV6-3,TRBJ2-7,ASSSISGTGLYYEQY
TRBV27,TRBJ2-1,ASSLDRAANEQF
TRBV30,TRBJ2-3,AWSGTSGTDTQY
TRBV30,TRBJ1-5,AWSQQTNQPQH
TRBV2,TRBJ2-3,ASTNWETDTQY
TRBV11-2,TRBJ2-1,ASSPPSGRTHNNEQF
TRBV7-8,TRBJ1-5,ASSPRDLNQPQH
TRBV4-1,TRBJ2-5,ASSQGPQMTGRHHQETQY
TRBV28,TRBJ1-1,ASSFTRGNTEAF
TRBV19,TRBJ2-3,ASSIDLGGSTDTQY
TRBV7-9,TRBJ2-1,ASSLTSGRANEQF
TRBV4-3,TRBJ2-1,ASSHGDRASNEQF
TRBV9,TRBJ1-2,ASSGQAENYGYT
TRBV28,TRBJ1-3,ASRLLDRGDTIY
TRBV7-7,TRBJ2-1,ASSLSTGNEQF
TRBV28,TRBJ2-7,ASSFIGGSGEQY
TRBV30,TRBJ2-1,AWSRGLEYNEQF
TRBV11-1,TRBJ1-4,ASSLQGIRSEKLF
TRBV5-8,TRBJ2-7,ASSLAVDEQY
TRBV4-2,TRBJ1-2,ASSLSPGRYGYT
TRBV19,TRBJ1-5,ASHGGGLQPQH
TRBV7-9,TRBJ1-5,ASSSWTGGYSNQPQH
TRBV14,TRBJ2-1,ASSQDEVAGLARKNEQF
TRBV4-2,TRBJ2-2,ASSQDRTSITGELF
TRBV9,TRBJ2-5,ASSFSGRERETQY
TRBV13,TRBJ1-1,ASSQGSKGRGAF
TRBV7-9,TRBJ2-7,ASNSEDSSYEQY
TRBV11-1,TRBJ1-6,ASSRTDRNNSPLH
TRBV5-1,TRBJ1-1,ASSLRDPGGTEAF
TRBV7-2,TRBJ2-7,ASSFLSYEQY
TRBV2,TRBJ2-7,ASSESETYEQY
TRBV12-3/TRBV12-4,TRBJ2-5,ASSRTGETQY
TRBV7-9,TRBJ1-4,ASSSPQGPHDEKLF
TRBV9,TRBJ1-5,ASSVGSGGNQPQH
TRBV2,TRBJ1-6,ASILDRGYGNSPLH
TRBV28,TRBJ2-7,ASSGGVVSSYEQY
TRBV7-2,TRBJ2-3,ASSPSSGGTDTQY
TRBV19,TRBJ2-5,ASSIDPTPEGETQY